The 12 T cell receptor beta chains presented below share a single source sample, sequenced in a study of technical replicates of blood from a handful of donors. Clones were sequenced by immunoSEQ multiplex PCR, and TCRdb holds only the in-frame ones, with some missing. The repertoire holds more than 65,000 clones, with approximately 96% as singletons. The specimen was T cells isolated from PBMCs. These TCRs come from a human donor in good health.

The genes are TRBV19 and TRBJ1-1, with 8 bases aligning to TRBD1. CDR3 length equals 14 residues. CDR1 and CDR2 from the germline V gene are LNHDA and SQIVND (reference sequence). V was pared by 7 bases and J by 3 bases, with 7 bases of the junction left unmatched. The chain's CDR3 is CASTSDREDTEAFF. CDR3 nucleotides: TGTGCCAGTACCTCGGACAGGGAGGACACTGAAGCTTTCTTT.

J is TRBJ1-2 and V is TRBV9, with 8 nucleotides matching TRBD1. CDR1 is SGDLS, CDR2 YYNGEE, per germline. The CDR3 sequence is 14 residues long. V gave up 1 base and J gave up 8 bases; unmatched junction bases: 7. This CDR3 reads CASSVSGGAYGYTF. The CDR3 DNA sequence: TGTGCCAGCAGCGTATCAGGGGGCGCCTACGGCTACACCTTC. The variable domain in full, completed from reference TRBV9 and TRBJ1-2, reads DSGVTQTPKHLITATGQRVTLRCSPRSGDLSVYWYQQSLDQGLQFLIQYYNGEERAKGNILERFSAQQFPDLHSELNLSSLELGDSALYFCASSVSGGAYGYTFGSGTRLTVV.

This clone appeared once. For the CDR3, the DNA is TGTGCCAGCATTGAGACTAGAGGAGAGACCCAGTACTTC. Amino acid sequence: CASIETRGETQYF. The chain has TRBV6-6 and TRBJ2-5; D perhaps matches TRBD2 (6 bases). The V end was cut by 7 bases, the J end by 4 bases, with 13 bases between. The CDR3 is 13 residues long. The germline V gene encodes CDR1 MNHNY and CDR2 SVGAGI (reference sequence).

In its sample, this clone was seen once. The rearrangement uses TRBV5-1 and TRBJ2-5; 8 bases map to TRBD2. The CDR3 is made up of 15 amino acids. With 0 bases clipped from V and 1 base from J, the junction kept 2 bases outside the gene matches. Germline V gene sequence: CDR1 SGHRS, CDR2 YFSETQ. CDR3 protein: CASSLDRGGQETQYF. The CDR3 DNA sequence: TGCGCCAGCAGCTTGGATCGGGGGGGCCAAGAGACCCAGTACTTC.

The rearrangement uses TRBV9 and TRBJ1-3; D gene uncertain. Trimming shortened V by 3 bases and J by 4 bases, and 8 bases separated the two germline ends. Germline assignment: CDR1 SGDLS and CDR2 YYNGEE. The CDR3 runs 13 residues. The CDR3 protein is CASSAPSGNTIYF. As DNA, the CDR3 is TGTGCCAGCAGCGCCCCTTCCGGAAACACCATATATTTT. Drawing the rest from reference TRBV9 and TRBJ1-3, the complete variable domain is DSGVTQTPKHLITATGQRVTLRCSPRSGDLSVYWYQQSLDQGLQFLIQYYNGEERAKGNILERFSAQQFPDLHSELNLSSLELGDSALYFCASSAPSGNTIYFGEGSWLTVV.

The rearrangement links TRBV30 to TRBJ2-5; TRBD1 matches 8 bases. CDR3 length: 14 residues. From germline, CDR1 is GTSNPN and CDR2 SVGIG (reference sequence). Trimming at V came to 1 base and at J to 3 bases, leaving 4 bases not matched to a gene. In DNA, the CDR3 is TGTGCCTGGAGTGGTAAGGACAGGGAAGAGACCCAGTACTTC. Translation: CAWSGKDREETQYF.

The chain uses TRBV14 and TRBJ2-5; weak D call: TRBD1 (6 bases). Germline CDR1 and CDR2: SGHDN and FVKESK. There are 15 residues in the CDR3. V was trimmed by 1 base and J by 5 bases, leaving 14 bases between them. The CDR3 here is CASSQVFPGDETQYF. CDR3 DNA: TGTGCCAGCAGCCAAGTTTTTCCAGGGGACGAGACCCAGTACTTC.

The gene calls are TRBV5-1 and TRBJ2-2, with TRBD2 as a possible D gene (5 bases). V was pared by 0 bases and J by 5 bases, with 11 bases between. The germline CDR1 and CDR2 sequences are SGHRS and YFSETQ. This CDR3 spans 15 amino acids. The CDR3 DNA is TGCGCCAGCAGCTTGGTGACGGGATGGACCGGGGAGCTGTTTTTT. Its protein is CASSLVTGWTGELFF.

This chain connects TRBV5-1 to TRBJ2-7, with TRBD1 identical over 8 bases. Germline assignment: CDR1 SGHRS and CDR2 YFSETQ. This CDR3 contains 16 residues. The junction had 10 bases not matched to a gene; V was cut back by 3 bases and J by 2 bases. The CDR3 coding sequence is TGCGCCAGCAGCTCAGAACTGACAGGGGTGCCCTACGAGCAGTACTTC. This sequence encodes CASSSELTGVPYEQYF. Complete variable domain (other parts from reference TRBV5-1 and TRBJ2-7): KAGVTQTPRYLIKTRGQQVTLSCSPISGHRSVSWYQQTPGQGLQFLFEYFSETQRNKGNFPGRFSGRQFSNSRSEMNVSTLELGDSALYLCASSSELTGVPYEQYFGPGTRLTVT.

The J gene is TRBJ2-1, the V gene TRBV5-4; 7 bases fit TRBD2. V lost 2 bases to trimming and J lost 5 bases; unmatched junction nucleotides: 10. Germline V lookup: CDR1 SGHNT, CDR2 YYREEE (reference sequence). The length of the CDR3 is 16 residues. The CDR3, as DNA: TGTGCCAGCAGCTTTGTTTGGCGGGAGATCCACAATGAGCAGTTCTTC. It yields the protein CASSFVWREIHNEQFF.

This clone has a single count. Here the CDR3 reads CASSSASGRTDTQYF. The CDR3 DNA reads TGCGCCAGCAGCTCCGCTAGCGGTCGCACAGATACGCAGTATTTT. The V call is TRBV5-1, the J call TRBJ2-3, with 7 bases that match TRBD2. Germline CDR1 is SGHRS and CDR2 is YFSETQ. The CDR3 is made up of 15 amino acids. The V and J ends lost 3 bases and 1 base, in that order; junction bases with no gene match: 5.

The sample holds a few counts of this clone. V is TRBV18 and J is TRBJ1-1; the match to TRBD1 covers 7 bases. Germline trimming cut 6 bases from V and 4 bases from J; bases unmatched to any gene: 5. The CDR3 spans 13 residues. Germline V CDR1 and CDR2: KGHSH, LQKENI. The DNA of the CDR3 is TGTGCCAGCTCGGGGGGACAGTTCACTGAAGCTTTCTTT. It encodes CASSGGQFTEAFF. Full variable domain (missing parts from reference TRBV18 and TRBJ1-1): NAGVMQNPRHLVRRRGQEARLRCSPMKGHSHVYWYRQLPEEGLKFMVYLQKENIIDESGMPKERFSAEFPKEGPSILRIQQVVRGDSAAYFCASSGGQFTEAFFGQGTRLTVV.